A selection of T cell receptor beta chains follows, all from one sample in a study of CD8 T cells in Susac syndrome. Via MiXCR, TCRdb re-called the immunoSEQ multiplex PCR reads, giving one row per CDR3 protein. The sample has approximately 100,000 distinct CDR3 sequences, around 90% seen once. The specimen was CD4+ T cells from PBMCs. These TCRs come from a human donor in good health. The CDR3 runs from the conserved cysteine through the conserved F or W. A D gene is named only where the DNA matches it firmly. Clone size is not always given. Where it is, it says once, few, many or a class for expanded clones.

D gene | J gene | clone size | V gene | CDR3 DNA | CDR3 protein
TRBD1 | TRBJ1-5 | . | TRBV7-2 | TGTGCCAGCAGTGCGGACAGGGGGCGATCTCAGCCCCAGCATTTT | CASSADRGRSQPQHF
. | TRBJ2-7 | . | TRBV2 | TGTGCCAGCAGTGAAACGAATAGCTCCTACGAGCAGTACTTC | CASSETNSSYEQYF
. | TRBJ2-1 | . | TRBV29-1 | TGCAGCGTCCACAACCGAAATGAGCAGTTCTTC | CSVHNRNEQFF
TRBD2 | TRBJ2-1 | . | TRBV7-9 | TGTGCCAGCAGCTTAGTAGGCCATAGCGGGTACAATGAGCAGTTCTTC | CASSLVGHSGYNEQFF
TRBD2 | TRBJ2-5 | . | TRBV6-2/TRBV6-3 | TGTGCCAGCGCCAGACTAGCGGAGACCCAGTACTTC | CASARLAETQYF
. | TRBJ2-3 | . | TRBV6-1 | TGTGCCAGTTCAGGGAGCCCAGATACGCAGTATTTT | CASSGSPDTQYF
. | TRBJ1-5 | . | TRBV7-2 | TGTGCCAGCAGCTCCGGGCCCGGGGGGGCAGGGAATCAGCCCCAGCATTTT | CASSSGPGGAGNQPQHF
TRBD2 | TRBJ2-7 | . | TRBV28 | TGTGCCAGCACCCCGGGGGGACTGAACAGCGAGCAGTACTTC | CASTPGGLNSEQYF
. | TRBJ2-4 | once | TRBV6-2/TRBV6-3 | TGTGCCAGCAGTTATGACCCCCAGGGTATCGGCAAAAACATTCAGTACTTC | CASSYDPQGIGKNIQYF
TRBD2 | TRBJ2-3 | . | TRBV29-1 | TGCAGCGTTGACGGAACCCCGAAGTACAGCGGGGGAGCCGGGTGGGGAAATACGCAGTATTTT | CSVDGTPKYSGGAGWGNTQYF
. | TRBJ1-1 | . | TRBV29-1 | TGCAGCGTTGACGATAACAGCGGTCGCGCTTTCTTT | CSVDDNSGRAFF
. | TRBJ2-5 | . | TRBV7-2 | TGTGCCAGCAGCTTGCGAGGGCCGGAGACCCAGTACTTC | CASSLRGPETQYF
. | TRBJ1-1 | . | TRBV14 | TGTGCCAGCAGCCAAGATGCGACAAGAAGATTGAACACTGAAGCTTTCTTT | CASSQDATRRLNTEAFF
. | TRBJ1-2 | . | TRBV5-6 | TGTGCCAGCAGCTTAAGTATGAGGGGCGCGGATGGCTACACCTTC | CASSLSMRGADGYTF
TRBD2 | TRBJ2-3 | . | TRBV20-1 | TGCAGTGCTGGGACTAGCGGGGGAAGCACAGATACGCAGTATTTT | CSAGTSGGSTDTQYF
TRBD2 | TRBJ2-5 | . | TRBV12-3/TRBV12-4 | TGTGCCAGCAGCTGGACGACTAGCTGGGAGACCCAGTACTTC | CASSWTTSWETQYF
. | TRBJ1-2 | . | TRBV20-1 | TGCAGTGCCGGCGGGGAGGGGGAGAACTATGGCTACACCTTC | CSAGGEGENYGYTF
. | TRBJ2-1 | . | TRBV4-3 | TGCGCCAGCAGCCAAGAGGGGAGCTCCTACAATGAGCAGTTCTTC | CASSQEGSSYNEQFF
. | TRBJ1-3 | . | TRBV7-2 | TGTGCCAGCAGCTTAGTCGGTAGTGGAAACACCATATATTTT | CASSLVGSGNTIYF
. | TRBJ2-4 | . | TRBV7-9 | TGTGCCAGCAGCTTATCAACAGGGAGAAACATTCAGTACTTC | CASSLSTGRNIQYF
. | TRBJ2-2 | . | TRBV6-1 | TGTGCCAGCACCCCCTCAGGGACTCGGAACACCGGGGAGCTGTTTTTT | CASTPSGTRNTGELFF
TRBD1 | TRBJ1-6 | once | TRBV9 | TGTGCCAGCAGCGCCTTTGGGACAGGGGAAAATTCACCCCTCCACTTT | CASSAFGTGENSPLHF
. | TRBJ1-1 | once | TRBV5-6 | TGTGCCAGCAGCTTCACTAACAGGGTGGACACTGAAGCTTTCTTT | CASSFTNRVDTEAFF
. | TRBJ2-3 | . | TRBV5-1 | TGCGCCAGCAGCTTGGGGCGGCCCGGCCCAGATACGCAGTATTTT | CASSLGRPGPDTQYF
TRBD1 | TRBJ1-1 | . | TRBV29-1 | TGCAGCGTAGGACAGGGGGGCTTGAACACTGAAGCTTTCTTT | CSVGQGGLNTEAFF
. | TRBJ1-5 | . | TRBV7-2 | TGTGCCAGCAGCCTAGAGAGGGGGGGGCAAGTGGCCCAGCATTTT | CASSLERGGQVAQHF
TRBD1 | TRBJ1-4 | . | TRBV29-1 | TGCAGCGTCGGCAACAGGGGAGGATATGAAAAACTGTTTTTT | CSVGNRGGYEKLFF
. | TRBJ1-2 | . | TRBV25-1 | TGTGCCAGCAGGGGGGAAGGGGCTTCGCGCTATGGCTACACCTTC | CASRGEGASRYGYTF
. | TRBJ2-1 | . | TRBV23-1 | TGCGCCAGCAGTCACTCTAGCGAGCGATGCTACAATGAGCAGTTCTTC | CASSHSSERCYNEQFF
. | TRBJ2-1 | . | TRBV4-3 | TGCGCCAGCAGCCAAGATACCGGGAGCAGGAGTCAGTTCTTC | CASSQDTGSRSQFF
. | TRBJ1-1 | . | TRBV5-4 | TGTGCCAGCAGCGAGAGGCCCGGCGTGCTAGCTTTCTTT | CASSERPGVLAFF
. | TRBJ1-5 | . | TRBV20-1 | TGCAGTGCTAATATTGGCAATCAGCCCCAGCATTTT | CSANIGNQPQHF
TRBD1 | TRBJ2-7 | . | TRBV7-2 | TGTGCCATCCAGACAGGGGGGTCCTACGAGCAGTACTTC | CAIQTGGSYEQYF
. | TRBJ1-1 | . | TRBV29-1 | TGCAGCGTACCAAAGGGACCCCAGAGGAACACTGAAGCTTTCTTT | CSVPKGPQRNTEAFF
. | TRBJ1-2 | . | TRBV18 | TGTGCCAGCTCACCACCTCCCCTCGCAGGGGTATATGGCTACACCTTC | CASSPPPLAGVYGYTF
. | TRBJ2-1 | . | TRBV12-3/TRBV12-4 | TGTGCCAGCAGTTTAGAGGGCGGCTCTGGTGAGCAGTTCTTC | CASSLEGGSGEQFF